This T cell receptor (beta chain) was profiled in a study of control samples from healthy donors and cancer patients. Repertoires were generated with immunoSEQ multiplex PCR, while TCRdb's copy carries only in-frame clones and drops some. Seen here are thousands of clones, around 90% observed once, and the top ten hold about 20%. Germline CDR1 reads SGHNT; CDR2 reads YYREEE (reference sequence). This CDR3 has 15 residues. V dropped 4 bases and J dropped 8 bases, with 18 bases sitting between them. The J gene is TRBJ1-4, the V gene TRBV5-4; D might be TRBD1 (5 bases). The sample consisted of PBMCs. The receptor was derived from a man in his 60s with colorectal cancer. The CDR3 region has the DNA TGTGCCAGCAGCGCCGGGGCTGGGGTCACCGAAAAACTGTTTTTT. Encoded protein: CASSAGAGVTEKLFF.